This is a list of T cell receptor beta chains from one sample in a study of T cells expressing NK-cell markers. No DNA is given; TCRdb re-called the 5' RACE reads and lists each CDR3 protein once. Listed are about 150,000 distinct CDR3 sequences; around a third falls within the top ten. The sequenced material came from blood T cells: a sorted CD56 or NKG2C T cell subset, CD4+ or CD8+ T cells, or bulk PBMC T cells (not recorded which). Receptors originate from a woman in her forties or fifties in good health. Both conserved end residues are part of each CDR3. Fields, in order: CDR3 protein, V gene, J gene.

CDR3aa: CASSWGTGGNYGYTF
v_gene: TRBV6-5
j_gene: TRBJ1-2

CDR3aa: CASSLRGRAHTGELFF
v_gene: TRBV11-2
j_gene: TRBJ2-2

CDR3aa: CASSFSAGLKGYTF
v_gene: TRBV12-3/TRBV12-4
j_gene: TRBJ1-2

CDR3aa: CASSEDGQIGAGELFF
v_gene: TRBV9
j_gene: TRBJ2-2

CDR3aa: CASSLLAGGGKYQPQHF
v_gene: TRBV12-3/TRBV12-4
j_gene: TRBJ1-5

CDR3aa: CASSLSGVNQPQHF
v_gene: TRBV7-6
j_gene: TRBJ1-5

CDR3aa: CASSVGVGQGEQFF
v_gene: TRBV9
j_gene: TRBJ2-1

CDR3aa: CSARYRVNWVTEAFF
v_gene: TRBV20-1
j_gene: TRBJ1-1

CDR3aa: CASNPGTPYEQYF
v_gene: TRBV12-3/TRBV12-4
j_gene: TRBJ2-7

CDR3aa: CASSLRDRGWNEQFF
v_gene: TRBV12-3/TRBV12-4
j_gene: TRBJ2-1

CDR3aa: CASSQGLDSANNEQFF
v_gene: TRBV4-1
j_gene: TRBJ2-1

CDR3aa: CASSLLQDSLNEKLFF
v_gene: TRBV7-9
j_gene: TRBJ1-4

CDR3aa: CASSSDRKLNGYTF
v_gene: TRBV7-8
j_gene: TRBJ1-2

CDR3aa: CAISKGTQGAFGYTF
v_gene: TRBV10-3
j_gene: TRBJ1-2

CDR3aa: CAWSLWVGDEQFF
v_gene: TRBV30
j_gene: TRBJ2-1

CDR3aa: CASTNRAGGGGYTF
v_gene: TRBV19
j_gene: TRBJ1-2

CDR3aa: CASSPRPGRDPYGYTF
v_gene: TRBV5-1
j_gene: TRBJ1-2

CDR3aa: CASSSGQGNEQFF
v_gene: TRBV7-9
j_gene: TRBJ2-1

CDR3aa: CASSFGYNQETQYF
v_gene: TRBV27
j_gene: TRBJ2-5

CDR3aa: CASSASRSYNSPLHF
v_gene: TRBV27
j_gene: TRBJ1-6

CDR3aa: CSALGREVYNEQFF
v_gene: TRBV20-1
j_gene: TRBJ2-1

CDR3aa: CASSRVWREGYNEQFF
v_gene: TRBV14
j_gene: TRBJ2-1

CDR3aa: CASSLGGGGNTIYF
v_gene: TRBV7-8
j_gene: TRBJ1-3

CDR3aa: CASSYSGASGELFF
v_gene: TRBV6-5
j_gene: TRBJ2-2

CDR3aa: CASTDLAGGWETQYF
v_gene: TRBV27
j_gene: TRBJ2-5

CDR3aa: CSARDRRDYWTTEAFF
v_gene: TRBV20-1
j_gene: TRBJ1-1

CDR3aa: CASSLTVGDTEAFF
v_gene: TRBV7-3
j_gene: TRBJ1-1

CDR3aa: CASSLGGEEQFF
v_gene: TRBV7-9
j_gene: TRBJ2-1

CDR3aa: CASSLFGQVNEQFF
v_gene: TRBV5-1
j_gene: TRBJ2-1

CDR3aa: CASSQGIAGVIDTQYF
v_gene: TRBV14
j_gene: TRBJ2-3

CDR3aa: CARDYRGHCTEAFF
v_gene: TRBV5-1
j_gene: TRBJ1-1

CDR3aa: CSAPGGANVLTF
v_gene: TRBV20-1
j_gene: TRBJ2-6

CDR3aa: CSVGSGEGPQFLDTDTQYF
v_gene: TRBV29-1
j_gene: TRBJ2-3

CDR3aa: CSARSDSVRETQYF
v_gene: TRBV20-1
j_gene: TRBJ2-5

CDR3aa: CASSLRIRGAGAEQYF
v_gene: TRBV13
j_gene: TRBJ2-7

CDR3aa: CASSFGVSGGTYNEQFF
v_gene: TRBV11-2
j_gene: TRBJ2-1

CDR3aa: CATSETREGDETQYF
v_gene: TRBV24-1
j_gene: TRBJ2-5

CDR3aa: CASSLSTGAGEANVLTF
v_gene: TRBV7-3
j_gene: TRBJ2-6

CDR3aa: CAIASVGAYNEQFF
v_gene: TRBV27
j_gene: TRBJ2-1

CDR3aa: CASSPYGVKGEETQYF
v_gene: TRBV12-3/TRBV12-4
j_gene: TRBJ2-5

CDR3aa: CASSSPGLAGDLTDTQYF
v_gene: TRBV12-3/TRBV12-4
j_gene: TRBJ2-3

CDR3aa: CASSQEREQETQYF
v_gene: TRBV3-1
j_gene: TRBJ2-5

CDR3aa: CASSERLILAGIPDTQYF
v_gene: TRBV6-1
j_gene: TRBJ2-3

CDR3aa: CASSLSPGTGLNTEAFF
v_gene: TRBV5-1
j_gene: TRBJ1-1

CDR3aa: CSARDLRGNTGELFF
v_gene: TRBV20-1
j_gene: TRBJ2-2

CDR3aa: CASSYVRVGTGELFF
v_gene: TRBV6-2/TRBV6-3
j_gene: TRBJ2-2

CDR3aa: CASSRTSGRARDTQYF
v_gene: TRBV6-5
j_gene: TRBJ2-3

CDR3aa: CASSLVPSAHNEQFF
v_gene: TRBV11-2
j_gene: TRBJ2-1

CDR3aa: CAWSVPGGNDQFF
v_gene: TRBV30
j_gene: TRBJ2-1

CDR3aa: CASSPATSLWNTIYF
v_gene: TRBV19
j_gene: TRBJ1-3

CDR3aa: CASSLGTSGAGELFF
v_gene: TRBV12-3/TRBV12-4
j_gene: TRBJ2-2

CDR3aa: CSARAYGGPETQYF
v_gene: TRBV20-1
j_gene: TRBJ2-5

CDR3aa: CASSQPTGKGGYTF
v_gene: TRBV4-1
j_gene: TRBJ1-2

CDR3aa: CASIATSGGGNEQFF
v_gene: TRBV19
j_gene: TRBJ2-1

CDR3aa: CASSPPDRTDTQYF
v_gene: TRBV7-2
j_gene: TRBJ2-3